Below, 9 T cell receptor beta chains from the same sample are listed, as sequenced in a study of T cell repertoires in cytomegalovirus infection. One entry per CDR3 protein, called by TCRdb with MiXCR from the reads. The data contain about 450,000 distinct CDR3 sequences, about a third of them seen just once; the ten biggest clones take up approximately 14%. The sequencing sample was made of PBMCs. These receptors originate from a human donor in good health (CMV status not recorded). Some clones in this sample may be carry-over from other donors' samples.

With respect to this clonotype: The junction does not match germline at one end; this may be a read error. The rearrangement uses TRBV12-3 or TRBV12-4 and TRBJ2-3; TRBD1 aligns across 7 bases. This CDR3 contains 15 residues. This CDR3 is CASLPIGGRTDTQSF. DNA of the CDR3: TGTGCCAGCCTTCCCATAGGGGGCCGCACAGATACGCAGTCTTTT.

This clonotype was seen only a few times. The V call is TRBV7-2, the J call TRBJ1-1, with 7 bases matching TRBD1. CDR3 length: 14 residues. Unmatched junction bases numbered 6, after V lost 4 bases and J lost 4 bases. Germline V gives CDR1 SGHTA, CDR2 FQGNSA. The CDR3 loop reads CASSYQQGSTEAFF. CDR3 nucleotides: TGTGCCAGCAGCTACCAACAGGGGTCCACTGAAGCTTTCTTT.

This clonotype was picked up a small number of times. The CDR3 bases are TGTGCCAGCAGCCTGCGGGGGGGAGTGGAGACCCAGTACTTC. Its protein product is CASSLRGGVETQYF. The gene calls are TRBV11-2 and TRBJ2-5, with 9 bases lining up with TRBD2. Germline values: CDR1 SGHAT, CDR2 FQNNGV. The ends lost 5 bases at V and 5 bases at J; junction bases unmatched: 6. The CDR3 length is 14 residues.

A few counts support this clonotype. The chain is built from TRBV20-1 and TRBJ1-1, with 7 bases identical to TRBD1. CDR1 and CDR2 (germline): DFQATT, SNEGSKA (reference sequence). The CDR3 consists of 13 residues. The V and J ends lost 2 bases and 11 bases, in that order; junction bases with no gene match: 11. In DNA form, the CDR3 reads TGCAGTGCTAGAACCAGGGGGGGACGTGGCGCTTTCTTT. It translates to CSARTRGGRGAFF.

This clonotype was detected a few times. V is TRBV7-9 and J is TRBJ2-7; D uncertain. V was clipped by 8 bases and J by 6 bases, with 8 bases between them. The CDR3 is 10 residues long. Looked up from germline, CDR1 is SEHNR and CDR2 is FQNEAQ (reference sequence). The CDR3 bases are TGTGCCAGCGGGGAAATCGAGCAGTACTTC. Translated: CASGEIEQYF.

The chain joins TRBV10-2 to TRBJ1-1; tentatively, D is TRBD1 (5 bases). CDR3 length: 15 amino acids. With 3 bases removed from V and 5 bases from J, the gap between germline ends came to 16 bases. The germline CDR1 and CDR2 sequences are WSHSY and SAAADI. CDR3 protein: CASSDDGRAKTEAFF. DNA of the CDR3: TGCGCCAGCAGTGATGATGGCAGGGCGAAAACTGAAGCTTTCTTT.

This chain joins TRBV27 and TRBJ1-5; possible D gene TRBD1, 6 bases. This CDR3 is 14 amino acids long. Per the germline V gene, CDR1 is MNHEY and CDR2 is SMNVEV (reference sequence). V was pared by 5 bases and J by 4 bases, with 12 bases between. The CDR3: CASSRTDDNQPQHF. The CDR3 DNA is TGTGCCAGCAGTCGGACAGACGATAATCAGCCCCAGCATTTT.

The chain links TRBV6-1 to TRBJ2-2, with a tentative D call TRBD2 (5 bases). The germline CDR1 and CDR2 sequences are MNHNS and SASEGT. Trimming took 9 bases from V and 0 from J, leaving 26 bases between them. The CDR3 runs 19 residues. CDR3 nucleotide sequence: TGTGCCAGTAGAGGAGGCCCTATTACCCTGTTCGCGAACACCGGGGAGCTGTTTTTT. This codes for CASRGGPITLFANTGELFF.

This clonotype was found a few times. J is TRBJ2-1 and V is TRBV7-9; 9 bases fit TRBD2. CDR1 and CDR2 from the germline V gene are SEHNR and FQNEAQ (reference sequence). Losses at the gene ends were 2 bases for V and 5 bases for J; bases not matched to a gene: 4. This CDR3 spans 15 amino acids. CDR3 region: CASSLTGTSNNEQFF. The CDR3, as DNA: TGTGCCAGCAGCTTAACCGGGACTAGCAACAATGAGCAGTTCTTC.